This T cell receptor (beta chain) was found in a study of blood T cell repertoires in COVID-19. Study details: COVID-19 samples collected from the United States, Italy and Spain covered acute and convalescent phases. The cDNA or gDNA used as material had been derived from T cells, B-cell-depleted T cells, or PBMCs.

The CDR3 covers 13 residues. Trimming took 6 bases from V and 0 from J, leaving 6 bases between them. Germline assignment: CDR1 MNHEY and CDR2 SVGAGI. As handled by the study authors: Reference gene primer amplification yielded estimated nucleated cell counts. TCRdb's table, derived via immunoSEQ multiplex PCR, lists solely in-frame clones and lacks some. The V and J calls and clone size are taken from that table; D and trimming were inferred from the DNA. In the table there are more than 95,000 clones, around 80% of which are singletons. J is TRBJ1-5 and V is TRBV6-5; D gene unclear. The source is a man at least 80 years old with acute or convalescent COVID-19. Sequencing was done on a sample of peripheral blood. This chain's CDR3 is CASSRDSNQPQHF. The CDR3, as DNA: TGTGCCAGCAGCCGCGATAGCAATCAGCCCCAGCATTTT.